This T cell receptor beta chain was recorded in a study of CD8 T cells in ankylosing spondylitis. Notes on the study in general: Disease-linked clones reportedly concentrated significantly in matched ankylosing spondylitis synovial fluid. Blood from ankylosing spondylitis patients appeared to carry a characteristic eight-variant TCR beta motif.

As concerns this clonotype: Its antigen is unidentified.

Molecular-barcoded quantitative 5'-RACE produced these TCR beta libraries. TCRdb fed the 5' RACE reads into MiXCR, producing one record per CDR3 protein. This sample has 300,000 to 400,000 distinct CDR3 sequences, with roughly 20% found just once. Source material: blood, either unsorted or a sorted T cell fraction (not recorded which). This sequence originates from a male donor with ankylosing spondylitis or in good health (not recorded which).

The CDR3 reads CASSFFENTGELFF. In nucleotides, the CDR3 is TGTGCCAGCAGTTTTTTCGAAAACACCGGGGAGCTGTTTTTT. This sequence joins TRBV12-3 or TRBV12-4 and TRBJ2-2, with D hard to call. There are 14 residues in the CDR3. The V end was cut by 3 bases, the J end by 2 bases, with 7 bases between.